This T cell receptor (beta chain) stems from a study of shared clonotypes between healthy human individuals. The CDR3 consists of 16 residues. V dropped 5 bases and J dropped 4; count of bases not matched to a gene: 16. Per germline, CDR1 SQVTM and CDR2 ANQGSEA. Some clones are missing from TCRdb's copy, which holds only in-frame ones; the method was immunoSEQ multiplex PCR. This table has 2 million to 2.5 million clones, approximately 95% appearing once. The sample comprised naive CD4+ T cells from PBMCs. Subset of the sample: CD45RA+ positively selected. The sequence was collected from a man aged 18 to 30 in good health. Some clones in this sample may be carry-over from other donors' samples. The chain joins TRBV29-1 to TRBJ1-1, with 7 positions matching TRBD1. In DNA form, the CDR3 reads TGCAGCGTTTCGGGACAGATAATAAAGGGGGGCACTGAAGCTTTCTTT. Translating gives CSVSGQIIKGGTEAFF. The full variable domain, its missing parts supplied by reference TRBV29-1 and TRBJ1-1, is SAVISQKPSRDICQRGTSLTIQCQVDSQVTMMFWYRQQPGQSLTLIATANQGSEATYESGFVIDKFPISRPNLTFSTLTVSNMSPEDSSIYLCSVSGQIIKGGTEAFFGQGTRLTVV.